These T cell receptor beta chains were read from a single sample in a study of beta chain features in type 1 diabetes. Assay: immunoSEQ multiplex PCR; the TCRdb copy retains only in-frame clones and omits some. Found here are hundreds of thousands of clones, around a sixth of them singletons; the top ten hold 0.023%. The sequencing input was naive CD4+ T cells from blood. The receptors stem from a woman aged 18 to 35 in good health. The CDR3 runs from the conserved cysteine through the conserved F or W. A D gene is named only where the DNA matches it firmly. Rows may omit the clone size; those that give it use once, few, many or a size class.

v_call: TRBV27
j_call: TRBJ1-5
cdr3_length: 16
d_call: .
clone_size: .
cdr3_aa: CASRRLSLDSNQPQHF
cdr3_nt: TGTGCCAGCAGAAGGTTGTCACTTGATAGCAATCAGCCCCAGCATTTT

v_call: TRBV6-6
j_call: TRBJ2-2
cdr3_length: 14
d_call: .
clone_size: .
cdr3_aa: CASSYTAGTGELFF
cdr3_nt: TGTGCCAGCAGTTACACGGCCGGGACCGGGGAGCTGTTTTTT

v_call: TRBV18
j_call: TRBJ2-1
cdr3_length: 15
d_call: TRBD2
clone_size: few
cdr3_aa: CASSPQGLAIYEQFF
cdr3_nt: TGTGCCAGCTCACCTCAGGGACTAGCGATTTATGAGCAGTTCTTC

v_call: TRBV2
j_call: TRBJ1-1
cdr3_length: 14
d_call: TRBD1
clone_size: few
cdr3_aa: CASSVRTGGTEAFF
cdr3_nt: TGTGCCAGCAGTGTCCGGACAGGGGGGACTGAAGCTTTCTTT

v_call: TRBV7-9
j_call: TRBJ1-1
cdr3_length: 15
d_call: .
clone_size: few
cdr3_aa: CASSLEGVGVTEAFF
cdr3_nt: TGTGCCAGCAGCTTGGAGGGGGTCGGGGTCACTGAAGCTTTCTTT

v_call: TRBV5-1
j_call: TRBJ2-1
cdr3_length: 15
d_call: .
clone_size: .
cdr3_aa: CASRISDSRLDEQFF
cdr3_nt: TGCGCCAGCAGGATATCGGACTCCCGGTTGGATGAGCAGTTCTTC

v_call: TRBV6-5
j_call: TRBJ2-7
cdr3_length: 14
d_call: TRBD1
clone_size: .
cdr3_aa: CASRTGARVYEQYF
cdr3_nt: TGTGCCAGCAGGACAGGGGCGAGGGTCTACGAGCAGTACTTC

v_call: TRBV18
j_call: TRBJ2-7
cdr3_length: 13
d_call: TRBD2
clone_size: few
cdr3_aa: CASSPPGGYEQYF
cdr3_nt: TGTGCCAGCTCACCACCGGGGGGGTACGAGCAGTACTTC

v_call: TRBV25-1
j_call: TRBJ1-2
cdr3_length: 16
d_call: .
clone_size: .
cdr3_aa: CASSAATGQDFYGYTF
cdr3_nt: TGTGCCAGCAGTGCAGCAACAGGGCAGGACTTCTATGGCTACACCTTC

v_call: TRBV10-3
j_call: TRBJ2-5
cdr3_length: 13
d_call: TRBD1
clone_size: few
cdr3_aa: CATVERDRETQYF
cdr3_nt: TGTGCCACCGTTGAGAGGGACAGAGAGACCCAGTACTTC